Shown below are 22 T cell receptor beta chains from a single sample sequenced in a study of cytomegalovirus exposure and HLA in healthy donors. With 60 Vbeta and 13 Jbeta primers, the PCR was carried out. Produced via immunoSEQ multiplex PCR; TCRdb's table is partial and in-frame only. The sample records more than 150,000 clones, about 80% being singletons. Input material: PBMCs. The receptors stem from a woman in her 30s in good health and CMV-seronegative.

The V call is TRBV5-1, the J call TRBJ2-3, with 9 bases lining up with TRBD1. The J segment lost 4 bases and the V segment lost 3 bases, leaving 9 bases of the junction unmatched. Germline CDR1 is SGHRS and CDR2 is YFSETQ. The CDR3 covers 16 residues. The CDR3 loop reads CASSYRTGAIADTQYF. The CDR3 DNA reads TGCGCCAGCAGCTACCGGACAGGGGCGATTGCAGATACGCAGTATTTT.

This clone occurred a few times. The chain uses TRBV6-1 and TRBJ2-3; the D gene is possibly TRBD2 (5 bases). CDR3 size: 13 residues. Per germline, CDR1 MNHNS and CDR2 SASEGT. Trimming removed 7 bases at V and 0 bases at J, with 8 bases between. This CDR3 is CASTRASTDTQYF. CDR3 nucleotides: TGTGCCAGCACGAGGGCGAGCACAGATACGCAGTATTTT.

The V and J genes are TRBV4-1 and TRBJ1-2, with TRBD1 matching over 9 bases. The CDR3 extends over 15 amino acids. Looked up from germline, CDR1 is MGHRA and CDR2 is YSYEKL. The trim removed 1 base at V and 8 bases at J, leaving 8 bases unmatched. The CDR3 loop is CASSQVGQGGSGYTF. The CDR3 DNA sequence: TGCGCCAGCAGCCAAGTGGGACAGGGTGGTTCCGGCTACACCTTC.

V gene TRBV7-9 combines with J gene TRBJ1-5, with 10 bases lining up with TRBD1. The V gene end was trimmed by 6 bases and the J gene end by 2 bases; junction bases not matched to a gene: 7. Germline-derived CDR1 and CDR2 are SEHNR and FQNEAQ (reference sequence). The CDR3 has 16 residues. The chain's CDR3 is CASSYAGTGGNQPQHF. The CDR3, as DNA: TGTGCCAGCAGTTACGCCGGGACAGGGGGCAATCAGCCCCAGCATTTT. Drawing the rest from reference TRBV7-9 and TRBJ1-5, the complete variable domain is DTGVSQNPRHKITKRGQNVTFRCDPISEHNRLYWYRQTLGQGPEFLTYFQNEAQLEKSRLLSDRFSAERPKGSFSTLEIQRTEQGDSAMYLCASSYAGTGGNQPQHFGDGTRLSIL.

In nucleotides, the CDR3 is TGTGCCAGCAGCTTAAACAGGGGCCTGGGCTTGTACGAGCAGTACTTC. It codes for CASSLNRGLGLYEQYF. This chain uses TRBV5-8 with TRBJ2-7; TRBD1 matches 7 bases. Germline V gives CDR1 SGHTS, CDR2 YDEGEE. This CDR3 is 16 amino acids long. V was pared by 2 bases and J by 4 bases, with 12 bases of the junction left unmatched.

This sequence joins TRBV25-1 and TRBJ1-2; a weak D match, TRBD1 (5 bases). CDR3 length: 14 amino acids. CDR1 MGHDK and CDR2 SYGVNS come from the germline V gene. The ends were cut back, 4 bases at V and 8 bases at J, with 17 bases in the middle. CDR3: CASSGAQGHRGYTF. CDR3 bases: TGTGCCAGCAGTGGTGCGCAGGGCCATCGGGGCTACACCTTC.

J is TRBJ2-5 and V is TRBV9; 8 nucleotides align to TRBD2. Germline CDR1 SGDLS, CDR2 YYNGEE. V was pared by 4 bases and J by 7 bases, with 6 bases of the junction left unmatched. The CDR3 has 13 residues. This chain's CDR3 is CASSPSGRGTQYF. Here the CDR3 DNA reads TGTGCCAGCAGCCCGTCCGGGAGGGGGACCCAGTACTTC.

This chain connects TRBV7-2 to TRBJ1-5; TRBD1 matches at 10 bases. CDR3 length: 15 residues. Germline V gene sequence: CDR1 SGHTA, CDR2 FQGNSA. The trim removed 5 bases at V and 6 bases at J, leaving 7 bases unmatched. CDR3 bases: TGTGCCAGCAGCCAGACAGGGGGCGTTAGTCAGCCCCAGCATTTT. This encodes CASSQTGGVSQPQHF.

This clone was seen a few times. The gene calls are TRBV4-2 and TRBJ2-7; possible D gene TRBD2, 5 bases. Germline V lookup: CDR1 LGHNA, CDR2 YNFKEQ. V was clipped by 0 bases and J by 3 bases, with 12 bases between them. CDR3 length: 15 amino acids. The CDR3 protein is CASSQEASGSYEQYF. The DNA for the CDR3 is TGTGCCAGCAGCCAAGAAGCTTCGGGAAGCTACGAGCAGTACTTC.

The table lists this clone with a few counts. This chain uses TRBV5-4 with TRBJ2-3, with 10 bases fitting TRBD2. Trimming took 4 bases from V and 4 from J; bases not matched to a gene: 3. The germline V gene encodes CDR1 SGHNT and CDR2 YYREEE (reference sequence). This CDR3 has 14 residues. The CDR3 nucleotides read TGTGCCAGCAGCCTAGCGGGGGTCCCAGATACGCAGTATTTT. This codes for CASSLAGVPDTQYF.

This chain links TRBV2 with TRBJ2-7, with D perhaps TRBD1 (5 bases). The V and J ends lost 8 bases and 1 base respectively, with 15 bases between them. Germline lookup yields CDR1 SNHLY and CDR2 FYNNEI. This CDR3 spans 14 amino acids. The CDR3 region has the DNA TGTGCCAGCTCGGTTCAGGGATTTTCCTACGAGCAGTACTTC. Its translation: CASSVQGFSYEQYF.

This clone was recorded a few times. J is TRBJ1-1 and V is TRBV6-6; TRBD1 aligns across 10 bases. Trimming removed 6 bases from V and 11 bases from J; junction bases left unmatched: 12. CDR3 length: 14 amino acids. Germline lookup yields CDR1 MNHNY and CDR2 SVGAGI (reference sequence). CDR3 coding DNA: TGTGCCAGCAGAAGACAGGGGGCGAAATCGAGGGCTTTCTTT. It encodes CASRRQGAKSRAFF.

This clone was observed a handful of times. The chain carries TRBV4-2 and TRBJ2-7, with 9 positions matching TRBD2. CDR1 is LGHNA and CDR2 is YNFKEQ in the germline V gene. Trimming removed 0 bases from V and 2 bases from J; junction bases left unmatched: 11. The CDR3 has 18 residues. The CDR3 is CASSQDFIGIAGAYEQYF. CDR3 DNA sequence: TGTGCCAGCAGCCAAGATTTTATCGGGATAGCGGGGGCCTACGAGCAGTACTTC.

The rearrangement links TRBV7-2 to TRBJ2-3; TRBD2 matches 10 bases. The CDR3 is 16 residues long. The germline V gene has CDR1 SGHTA and CDR2 FQGNSA. V lost 2 bases and J lost 6; bases outside the gene matches: 8. This CDR3 reads CASSLLSGGIYDTQYF. The CDR3, as DNA: TGTGCCAGCAGCTTACTTAGCGGGGGGATTTACGATACGCAGTATTTT.

This clone appeared a few times. The chain has TRBV14 and TRBJ2-2, with 12 bases identical to TRBD2. J lost 4 bases, V lost 4 bases, and 4 bases had no gene match. The CDR3 consists of 16 residues. Per germline, CDR1 SGHDN and CDR2 FVKESK. CDR3 coding DNA: TGTGCCAGCAGCCGACTAGCGGGGGTCTCCACCGGGGAGCTGTTTTTT. It encodes CASSRLAGVSTGELFF. The full variable domain, its missing parts supplied by reference TRBV14 and TRBJ2-2, is EAGVTQFPSHSVIEKGQTVTLRCDPISGHDNLYWYRRVMGKEIKFLLHFVKESKQDESGMPNNRFLAERTGGTYSTLKVQPAELEDSGVYFCASSRLAGVSTGELFFGEGSRLTVL.

This clone has more than one count but fewer than ten. This chain links TRBV21-1 with TRBJ2-3; no DNA check was done on the table's D call, TRBD2. TRBV21-1 corresponds to a pseudogene. The CDR3 covers 16 residues. Written as DNA, the CDR3 is TGTGCCAGCAGCAAAGACCCAGCGGGAGGCAGTCATACGCAGTATTTT. Protein: CASSKDPAGGSHTQYF.

The count of this clone is one. The rearrangement links TRBV27 to TRBJ1-1, with 8 bases identical to TRBD1. Germline V CDR1 and CDR2: MNHEY, SMNVEV (reference sequence). The CDR3 is made up of 14 amino acids. V trimming: 0 bases; J trimming: 7 bases; junction bases outside the gene matches: 4. Here the CDR3 DNA reads TGTGCCAGCAGTTTATCCAGGGGGCGAGTTGAAGCTTTCTTT. As protein: CASSLSRGRVEAFF.

Only one count was recorded for this clone. The rearrangement links TRBV27 to TRBJ1-4; 8 bases match TRBD1. V trimming: 5 bases; J trimming: 10 bases; junction bases outside the gene matches: 9. Per germline, CDR1 MNHEY and CDR2 SMNVEV (reference sequence). The CDR3 is made up of 14 amino acids. The CDR3 sequence: CASSLDRAGGKLFF. The CDR3 region has the DNA TGTGCCAGCAGTCTGGACAGGGCTGGAGGAAAACTGTTTTTT.

The V call is TRBV7-7, the J call TRBJ2-5, with D possibly matching TRBD1 (5 bases). Between the trimmed V and J ends, which lost 11 bases and 5 bases, there was a span of 12 bases. CDR1 and CDR2 from the germline V gene are SSHAT and FNYEAQ (reference sequence). This CDR3 comprises 11 residues. CDR3 sequence reads: CACVRGETQYF. CDR3 sequence (DNA): TGTGCCTGTGTAAGGGGCGAGACCCAGTACTTC.

V gene TRBV19 combines with J gene TRBJ1-5; possibly TRBD1 for D (5 bases). Trimming took off 6 bases at V and 6 bases at J, with 30 bases between the two ends. The CDR3 contains 19 residues. From germline, CDR1 is LNHDA and CDR2 SQIVND (reference sequence). The chain's CDR3 is CASRSSRSTGRDGSQPQHF. The CDR3 DNA sequence: TGTGCCAGTAGATCCTCGAGGTCTACGGGTAGGGACGGGAGTCAGCCCCAGCATTTT.

The genes are TRBV30 and TRBJ2-5; perhaps TRBD1 as D (7 bases). Trimming removed 2 bases from V and 5 bases from J, with 18 bases in between. The CDR3 contains 15 residues. Germline V gene data show CDR1 as GTSNPN and CDR2 as SVGIG (reference sequence). The CDR3 coding sequence is TGTGCCTGGAGTTTGACAGGGACTGGTCGGGAGACCCAGTACTTC. Its protein is CAWSLTGTGRETQYF.

This sequence joins TRBV5-1 and TRBJ2-1, with 9 bases aligning to TRBD2. The germline V gene has CDR1 SGHRS and CDR2 YFSETQ. Trimming removed 0 bases from V and 0 bases from J; junction bases left unmatched: 7. The CDR3 contains 18 residues. CDR3: CASSLASSGVASYNEQFF. The DNA of the CDR3 is TGCGCCAGCAGCTTGGCGTCTAGCGGGGTTGCCTCCTACAATGAGCAGTTCTTC.